Described below is a single TCR beta chain sequence and its context. Its target is unknown. This specimen belongs to a study of CD8+CD57+ T cells in acquired aplastic anemia. Study overall: The DNA of sorted CD4+ and CD8+ cells averaged around 3.2 ug.

For CDR3 and TCR beta VDJ profiling, genomic DNA was the template used. Each CDR3 protein gets one entry after TCRdb re-called the reads with MiXCR. Seen here are about 160,000 distinct CDR3 sequences, around 48% observed once, and the top ten hold approximately 3%. The study, taken as a whole, reports: Overlap between patients and controls comprised twenty-nine CD8+ CDR3 sequences.

All patients picked for sequencing had shown, by flow cytometry, an expansion of CD8+CD57+ cells. The CDR3 covers 13 residues. V lost 3 bases to trimming and J lost 4 bases, with 7 bases between them. Germline V lookup: CDR1 LNHDA, CDR2 SQIVND (reference sequence). This chain links TRBV19 with TRBJ1-5, with D unresolved. Sequenced input: sorted CD4+, CD8+, or CD8+CD57+ T cells (not recorded which) from PBMCs. The clonotype was recovered from a human donor with aplastic anemia. The CDR3 loop reads CASSIQENQPQHF. In DNA, the CDR3 is TGTGCCAGTAGTATCCAGGAGAATCAGCCCCAGCATTTT. Full variable domain (remainder filled in from reference TRBV19 and TRBJ1-5): DGGITQSPKYLFRKEGQNVTLSCEQNLNHDAMYWYRQDPGQGLRLIYYSQIVNDFQKGDIAEGYSVSREKKESFPLTVTSAQKNPTAFYLCASSIQENQPQHFGDGTRLSIL.